This T cell receptor (beta chain) was sequenced for a study of blood T cell repertoires in COVID-19. The wider study: Whether acute or convalescent, the COVID-19 samples came from the United States, Italy and Spain. Sample material is recorded as cDNA or gDNA derived from T cells, B-cell-depleted T cells, or PBMCs.

Recruited during active infection, patients (from Seattle) were subsequently followed longitudinally. V shed 5 bases and J shed 0 bases, with 14 bases lying between them. CDR3 length equals 17 residues. Germline CDR1 SGHTA, CDR2 FQGNSA. Data came from immunoSEQ multiplex PCR; TCRdb stores just in-frame clones and leaves some out. Of roughly 200,000 clones in the sample, roughly 94% were seen once. The source of this sequence is a man aged 25 to 40 with COVID-19, enrolled during active disease. The V call is TRBV7-2, the J call TRBJ1-6, with a weak D call TRBD1 (6 bases). The sample was peripheral blood. The CDR3 sequence: CASSAEQGSSYNSPLHF. CDR3 sequence (DNA): TGTGCCAGCAGCGCCGAACAGGGAAGCTCCTATAATTCACCCCTCCACTTT.